This TCR beta chain emerged from a study of cytomegalovirus exposure and HLA in healthy donors. General observations from the study: Exclusion as indistinguishable affected some V segments, including TRBV6-2 and TRBV6-3. High sensitivity and specificity were reportedly achieved when the classifier diagnosed cytomegalovirus status. Available immune exposure information was restricted to CMV serostatus only.

Primers: 60 Vbeta forward and 13 Jbeta reverse. The protocol was immunoSEQ multiplex PCR, while the TCRdb copy is restricted to in-frame clones and leaves out a portion. Here the sample spans about 110,000 clones, 70% being singletons. Germline CDR1 and CDR2: MNHNY and SVGAGI (reference sequence). Trimming cost V 6 bases and J 6 bases, with 12 bases left between them. The CDR3 is 14 amino acids. Regarding this clone: Its cognate antigen is unknown.

The sample consisted of PBMCs. The sequence was collected from a man younger than 40 in good health and CMV-seropositive. The rearrangement links TRBV6-6 to TRBJ1-6, with D perhaps matching TRBD1 (6 bases). The CDR3 nucleotides are TGTGCCAGCAGCCTTGGACAGAGTAATTCACCCCTCCACTTT. Translated: CASSLGQSNSPLHF.